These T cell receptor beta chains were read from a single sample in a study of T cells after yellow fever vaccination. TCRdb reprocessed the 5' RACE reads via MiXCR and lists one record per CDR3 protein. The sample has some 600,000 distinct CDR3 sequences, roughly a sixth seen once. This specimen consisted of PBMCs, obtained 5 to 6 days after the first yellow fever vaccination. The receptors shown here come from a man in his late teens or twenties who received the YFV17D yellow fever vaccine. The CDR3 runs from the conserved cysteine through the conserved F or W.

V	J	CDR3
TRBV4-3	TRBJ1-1	CASGMTGGSTEAFF
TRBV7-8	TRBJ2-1	CASSLGGTGHLEQFF
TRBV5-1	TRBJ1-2	CASSLDTPQRGYTF
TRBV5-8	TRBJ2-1	CASRGQGAYNEQFF
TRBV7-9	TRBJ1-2	CASSLRDRGRPHYGYTF
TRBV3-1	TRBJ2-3	CASSQAGTDTQYF
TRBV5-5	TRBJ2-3	CASSPGPGGADTQYF
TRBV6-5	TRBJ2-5	CASSTGGPQYF
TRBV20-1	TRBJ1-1	CSARGGVSNTEAFF
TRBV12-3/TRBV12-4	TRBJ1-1	CASPTGSSEAFF
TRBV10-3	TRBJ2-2	CAISPGPSTGELFF
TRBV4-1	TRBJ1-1	CASSQEGTGTEAFF
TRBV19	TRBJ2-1	CASSRTSGTYNEQFF
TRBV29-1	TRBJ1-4	CSVGVAGDNEKLFF
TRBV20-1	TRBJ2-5	CSARDWTVQETQYF
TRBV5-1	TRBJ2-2	CARGNTGELFF
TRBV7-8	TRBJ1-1	CASSLEHPGIGTEAFF
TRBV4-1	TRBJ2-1	CASSQGRGGPSLDNEQFF
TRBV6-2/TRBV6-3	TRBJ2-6	CASSYGPPGANVLTF
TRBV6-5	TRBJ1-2	CASSYPVGTGGGYTF
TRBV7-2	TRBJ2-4	CASSFSGGAQNIQYF